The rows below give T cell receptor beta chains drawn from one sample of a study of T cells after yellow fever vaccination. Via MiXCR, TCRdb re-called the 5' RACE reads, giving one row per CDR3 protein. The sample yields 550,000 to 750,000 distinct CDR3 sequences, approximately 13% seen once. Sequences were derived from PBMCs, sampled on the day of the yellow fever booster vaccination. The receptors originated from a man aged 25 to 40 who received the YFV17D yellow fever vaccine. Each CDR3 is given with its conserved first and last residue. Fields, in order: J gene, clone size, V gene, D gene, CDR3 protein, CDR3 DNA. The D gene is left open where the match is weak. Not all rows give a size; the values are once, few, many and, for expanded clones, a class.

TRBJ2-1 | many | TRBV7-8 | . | CASSLGARRKTAPNEQFF | TGTGCCAGCAGCTTAGGTGCGCGGAGGAAAACCGCCCCCAATGAGCAGTTCTTC
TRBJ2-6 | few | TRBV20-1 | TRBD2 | CSAINRGGGANVLTF | TGCAGTGCTATTAATCGGGGGGGTGGGGCCAACGTCCTGACTTTC
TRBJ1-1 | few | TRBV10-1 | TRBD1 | CASRTGLQTEAFF | TGCGCCAGCAGGACAGGGCTTCAGACTGAAGCTTTCTTT
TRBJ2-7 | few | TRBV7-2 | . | CASSLAWTASYEQYF | TGTGCCAGCAGCTTAGCTTGGACGGCCTCCTACGAGCAGTACTTC
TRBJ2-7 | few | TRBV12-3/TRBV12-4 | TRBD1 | CASSSLGQGYEQYF | TGTGCCAGCAGCTCCCTGGGACAGGGGTACGAGCAGTACTTC
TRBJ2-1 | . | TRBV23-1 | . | CARRGAPNNEQFF | TGCGCCAGGAGGGGGGCGCCGAACAATGAGCAGTTCTTC
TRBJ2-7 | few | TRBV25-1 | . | CASSSTKQSYEQYF | TGTGCCAGCAGTTCAACCAAGCAGTCCTACGAGCAGTACTTC
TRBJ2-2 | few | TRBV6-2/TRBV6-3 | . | CASSYESGEGDTGELFF | TGTGCCAGCAGTTACGAGTCAGGGGAAGGGGACACCGGGGAGCTGTTTTTT
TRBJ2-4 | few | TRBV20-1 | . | CSAPTPGLGKYF | TGCAGTGCCCCAACCCCGGGGTTAGGGAAGTACTTC
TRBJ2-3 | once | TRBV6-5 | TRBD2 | CASSYSSASGSQYF | TGTGCCAGCAGTTACTCTTCGGCTAGCGGTTCGCAGTATTTT
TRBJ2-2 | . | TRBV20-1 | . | CSASWMNTGELFF | TGCAGTGCTAGTTGGATGAACACCGGGGAGCTGTTTTTT
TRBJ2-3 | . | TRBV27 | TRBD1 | CASSLRRGRQDTQYF | TGTGCCAGCAGTTTGCGCAGGGGGCGCCAAGATACGCAGTATTTT
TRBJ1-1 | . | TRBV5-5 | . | CASSRQTTGLYFEAFF | TGTGCCAGCAGCCGACAGACGACAGGACTCTACTTTGAAGCTTTCTTT
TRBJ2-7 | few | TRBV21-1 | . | CASSKATPVEQYF | TGTGCCAGCAGCAAAGCTACCCCAGTGGAGCAGTACTTC
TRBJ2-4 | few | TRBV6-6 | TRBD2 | CASTDGRGGLYF | TGTGCCAGCACTGACGGCCGGGGGGGATTGTACTTC
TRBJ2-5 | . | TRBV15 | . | CATSLSTGTRLWDQYF | TGTGCCACCAGCCTCTCTACAGGGACCCGACTATGGGACCAGTACTTC
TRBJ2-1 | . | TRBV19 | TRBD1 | CASSRPGQGAYEQFF | TGTGCCAGTAGCCGACCGGGACAGGGGGCATATGAGCAGTTCTTC
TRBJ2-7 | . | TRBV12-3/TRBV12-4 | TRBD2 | CASSSGTKQYF | TGTGCCAGCAGTTCCGGGACTAAGCAGTACTTC
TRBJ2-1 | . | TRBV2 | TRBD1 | CATRGGTGGYNEQFF | TGTGCCACCCGCGGCGGGACAGGGGGCTACAATGAGCAGTTCTTC
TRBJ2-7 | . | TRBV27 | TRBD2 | CASSLLGSGKTYEQYF | TGTGCCAGCAGTTTATTGGGGAGCGGGAAGACCTACGAGCAGTACTTC
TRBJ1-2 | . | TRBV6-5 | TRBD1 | CASSWDRSGKEYGYTF | TGTGCCAGCAGTTGGGACAGGTCTGGAAAGGAGTATGGCTACACCTTC
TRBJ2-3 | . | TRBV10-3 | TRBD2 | CAISEGASGSADTQYF | TGTGCCATCAGTGAGGGGGCTAGCGGGAGTGCAGATACGCAGTATTTT
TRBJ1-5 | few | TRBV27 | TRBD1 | CASRRGTGDVIPNQPQHF | TGTGCCAGCAGACGCGGGACAGGGGATGTGATCCCAAATCAGCCCCAGCATTTT
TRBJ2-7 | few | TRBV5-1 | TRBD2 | CASSLQLAGGPSLEQYF | TGCGCCAGCAGCCTACAGCTAGCGGGAGGGCCGTCCCTCGAGCAGTACTTC
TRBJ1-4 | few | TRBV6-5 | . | CASSYSVQGTGEKLFF | TGTGCCAGCAGTTACTCCGTACAGGGCACGGGTGAAAAACTGTTTTTT
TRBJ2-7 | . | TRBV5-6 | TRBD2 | CASSFRTSGSDAYEQYF | TGTGCCAGCAGCTTTCGGACTAGCGGGAGTGATGCCTACGAGCAGTACTTC
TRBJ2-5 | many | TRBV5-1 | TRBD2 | CASSLTGTSGETQHF | TGCGCCAGCAGCTTGACCGGGACTAGCGGCGAGACCCAGCACTTC
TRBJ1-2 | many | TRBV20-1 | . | CSAPGTSYGYTF | TGCAGTGCCCCGGGGACTTCGTATGGCTACACCTTC
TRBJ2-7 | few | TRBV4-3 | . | CASSQDYHPSEQYF | TGCGCCAGCAGCCAAGATTACCATCCTTCCGAGCAGTACTTC
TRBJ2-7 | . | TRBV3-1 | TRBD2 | CASSQDRQRGEQYF | TGTGCCAGCAGCCAAGATCGGCAGCGGGGCGAGCAGTACTTC
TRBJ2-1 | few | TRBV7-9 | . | CASSLNPLSLGYNEQFF | TGTGCCAGCAGCTTAAACCCCCTCTCCCTTGGTTACAATGAGCAGTTCTTC
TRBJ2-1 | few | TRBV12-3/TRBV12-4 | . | CASSLTRGQQFF | TGTGCCAGCAGTTTGACTCGGGGACAGCAGTTCTTC
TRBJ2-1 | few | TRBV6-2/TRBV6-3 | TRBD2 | CASSYPLPLTSGSSNEQFF | TGTGCCAGCAGTTACCCCCTTCCCCTGACTAGCGGGAGCAGCAATGAGCAGTTCTTC
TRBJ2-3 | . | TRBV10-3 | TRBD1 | CAISEGGTGPTDTQYF | TGTGCCATCAGTGAGGGAGGGACAGGGCCCACAGATACGCAGTATTTT
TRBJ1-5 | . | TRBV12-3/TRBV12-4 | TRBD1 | CASGPGGLQPQHF | TGTGCCAGCGGTCCAGGGGGTTTGCAGCCCCAGCATTTT
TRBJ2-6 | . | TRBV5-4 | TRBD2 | CASSWGGASGTSGANVLTF | TGTGCCAGCAGCTGGGGGGGGGCTAGCGGGACCTCTGGGGCCAACGTCCTGACTTTC
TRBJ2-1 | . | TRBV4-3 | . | CASSQFYGSSYNEQFF | TGCGCCAGCAGCCAATTCTACGGGAGCTCCTACAATGAGCAGTTCTTC
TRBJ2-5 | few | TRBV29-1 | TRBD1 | CSVDDQGAQETQYF | TGCAGCGTTGACGACCAGGGGGCTCAAGAGACCCAGTACTTC
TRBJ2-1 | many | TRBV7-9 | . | CASSLHDYSYNEQFF | TGTGCCAGCAGCTTACACGACTATTCATACAATGAGCAGTTCTTC
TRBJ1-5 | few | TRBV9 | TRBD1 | CASSPTPDRGEPQHF | TGTGCCAGCAGCCCCACACCGGACAGGGGTGAGCCCCAGCATTTT
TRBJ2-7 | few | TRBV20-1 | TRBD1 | CSAMTGMSSYEQYF | TGCAGTGCTATGACAGGGATGAGCTCCTACGAGCAGTACTTC
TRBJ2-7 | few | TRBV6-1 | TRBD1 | CASSGQLGWTGDYEQYF | TGTGCCAGCAGTGGACAACTGGGTTGGACAGGGGACTACGAGCAGTACTTC
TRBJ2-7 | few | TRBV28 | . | CASSLWQSSYEQYF | TGTGCCAGCAGTTTATGGCAGAGCTCCTACGAGCAGTACTTC
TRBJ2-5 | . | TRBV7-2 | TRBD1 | CASSTRDRQETQYF | TGTGCCAGCAGCACCCGGGACAGACAAGAGACCCAGTACTTC
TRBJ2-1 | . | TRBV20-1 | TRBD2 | CSASIPSGIYNEQFF | TGCAGTGCTTCCATCCCTAGCGGGATCTACAATGAGCAGTTCTTC
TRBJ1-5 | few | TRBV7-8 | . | CASSPRAARHGAPQHF | TGTGCCAGCAGCCCCCGGGCGGCCCGGCACGGTGCGCCCCAGCATTTT
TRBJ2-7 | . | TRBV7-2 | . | CASSYLRGYEQYF | TGTGCCAGCAGCTACTTAAGGGGCTACGAGCAGTACTTC
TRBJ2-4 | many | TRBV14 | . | CASSQAGIKNIQYF | TGTGCCAGCAGCCAAGCAGGGATTAAAAACATTCAGTACTTC
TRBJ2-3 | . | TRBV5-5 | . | CASSSWLTSTDTQYF | TGTGCCAGCAGCTCTTGGCTGACTAGCACAGATACGCAGTATTTT
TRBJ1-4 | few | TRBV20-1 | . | CSARQGRREEKLFF | TGCAGTGCTAGACAGGGTCGGCGGGAAGAAAAACTGTTTTTT
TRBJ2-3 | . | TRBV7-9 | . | CASRLPGASTDTQYF | TGTGCCAGCAGACTACCGGGAGCTAGCACAGATACGCAGTATTTT
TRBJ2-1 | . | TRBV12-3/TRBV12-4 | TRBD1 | CASSSSTRGREQFF | TGTGCCAGCAGTTCCTCGACGAGGGGGCGTGAGCAGTTCTTC
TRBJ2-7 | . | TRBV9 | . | CASSVGGIHEQYF | TGTGCCAGCAGCGTAGGGGGAATCCACGAGCAGTACTTC
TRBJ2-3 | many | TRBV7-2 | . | CASSPRDTQYF | TGTGCCAGCAGCCCTCGAGATACGCAGTATTTT
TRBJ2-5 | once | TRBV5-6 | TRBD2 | CAISPSSGRVQETQYF | TGTGCCATCAGCCCCTCTAGCGGGAGAGTCCAAGAGACCCAGTACTTC
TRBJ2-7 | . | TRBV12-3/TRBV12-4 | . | CPSSLRSGNRVGEQYF | TGTCCCAGCAGTTTACGGTCGGGCAACAGGGTGGGCGAGCAGTACTTC
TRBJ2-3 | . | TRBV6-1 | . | CASSPWGTRTDTQYF | TGTGCCAGCAGCCCCTGGGGTACACGCACAGATACGCAGTATTTT
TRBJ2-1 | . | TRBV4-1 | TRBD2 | CASSQEGGRANEQFF | TGCGCCAGCAGCCAGGAGGGTGGGAGGGCCAATGAGCAGTTCTTC
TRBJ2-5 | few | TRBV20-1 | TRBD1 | CSAPGTEQETQYF | TGCAGTGCGCCCGGGACAGAACAAGAGACCCAGTACTTC
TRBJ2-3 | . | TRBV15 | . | CATSNPDSASTDTQYF | TGTGCCACCAGCAACCCGGACAGTGCTAGCACAGATACGCAGTATTTT